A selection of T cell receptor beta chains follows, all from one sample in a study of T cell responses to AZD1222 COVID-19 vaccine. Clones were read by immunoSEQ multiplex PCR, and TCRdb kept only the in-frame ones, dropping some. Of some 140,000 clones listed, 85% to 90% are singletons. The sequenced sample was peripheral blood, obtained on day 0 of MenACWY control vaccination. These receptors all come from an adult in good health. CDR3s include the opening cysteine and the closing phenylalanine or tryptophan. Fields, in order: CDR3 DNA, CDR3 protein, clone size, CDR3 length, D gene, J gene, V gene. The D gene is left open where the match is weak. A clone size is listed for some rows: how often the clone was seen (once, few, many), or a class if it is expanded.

TGCAGTGCTAGTGCGGCAGGCGAGAATGAAAAACTGTTTTTT	CSASAAGENEKLFF	.	14	.	TRBJ1-4	TRBV20-1
TGTGCCAGCAGCCAACGATGGTCCGCCTTGGGGAATCAGCCCCAGCATTTT	CASSQRWSALGNQPQHF	.	17	.	TRBJ1-5	TRBV16
TGTGCCACCAGCAGATCGTCCGGGACAGCCTATGGCTACACCTTC	CATSRSSGTAYGYTF	.	15	TRBD1	TRBJ1-2	TRBV15
TGCGCCAGCAGCTTGGAACTAGCGGCCACCTACGAGCAGTACTTC	CASSLELAATYEQYF	.	15	TRBD2	TRBJ2-7	TRBV5-1
TGTGCCACCATCGGGACTAGCGCTGGGGGGTACGAGCAGTACTTC	CATIGTSAGGYEQYF	.	15	TRBD2	TRBJ2-7	TRBV19
TGTGCCAGCAGCCCCCTACCCGGGGTCCAAGAGACCCAGTACTTC	CASSPLPGVQETQYF	.	15	.	TRBJ2-5	TRBV4-2
TGTGCCAGCAGCTTAGTTGTGGGCATAAACACCGGGGAGCTGTTTTTT	CASSLVVGINTGELFF	.	16	.	TRBJ2-2	TRBV7-2
TGTGCCAGCAGGGACCCAGCGGCGATAAGCTACACCTTC	CASRDPAAISYTF	.	13	.	TRBJ1-2	TRBV6-5
TGTGCCAGCAGCCTGGGGACGTTAGAGGGCTACACCTTC	CASSLGTLEGYTF	.	13	.	TRBJ1-2	TRBV5-8
TGTGCCAGCTCCCCTGGGTTCCCCGCAACTAATGAAAAACTGTTTTTT	CASSPGFPATNEKLFF	.	16	.	TRBJ1-4	TRBV18
TGCGCCAGCAGCTTCTCTATTGGAGCTAGTGAAAAACTGTTTTTT	CASSFSIGASEKLFF	.	15	.	TRBJ1-4	TRBV5-1
TGCGCCAGCAACAGGGAAAGGAATTCACCCCTCCACTTT	CASNRERNSPLHF	.	13	.	TRBJ1-6	TRBV5-1
TGTGCCAGCAGCTTAAGAGGGGGAACCCATCAGCCCCAGCATTTT	CASSLRGGTHQPQHF	.	15	.	TRBJ1-5	TRBV5-6
TGTGCCAGCAGCCATTTCGACCCCTACGAGCAGTACTTC	CASSHFDPYEQYF	.	13	.	TRBJ2-7	TRBV3-1/TRBV3-2
TGTGCCAGCTCACCAAGGACAGGGGATGGGGCCAACGTCCTGACTTTC	CASSPRTGDGANVLTF	once	16	TRBD1	TRBJ2-6	TRBV18
TGTGCCAGCAGCCCTGACGGGTCCGAAAAACTGTTTTTT	CASSPDGSEKLFF	once	13	.	TRBJ1-4	TRBV5-6
TGTGCCAGCAGCGTAGGGGGCAGAAACACCGGGGAGCTGTTTTTT	CASSVGGRNTGELFF	.	15	.	TRBJ2-2	TRBV9
TGTGCCAGCAGCTCAGGGCAGGCACAAGAGACCCAGTACTTC	CASSSGQAQETQYF	.	14	.	TRBJ2-5	TRBV9
TGCAGCGCCGGCTTTGGCAATGAGCAGTTCTTC	CSAGFGNEQFF	.	11	.	TRBJ2-1	TRBV29-1
TGTGCCAGTAGTGTCGAATTCTCTGGGGCCAACGTCCTGACTTTC	CASSVEFSGANVLTF	.	15	.	TRBJ2-6	TRBV19
TGTGCCAGCAGCTTAGTTGACGGGGAGTTGAGTGAGCAGTTCTTC	CASSLVDGELSEQFF	.	15	.	TRBJ2-1	TRBV11-2
TGTGCCTGGAGTAGGGCCTCAGGCACAGATACGCAGTATTTT	CAWSRASGTDTQYF	.	14	.	TRBJ2-3	TRBV30
TGTGCCAGCAGCCCTGACAGTCCCCTGGCAGGAAACACCATATATTTT	CASSPDSPLAGNTIYF	.	16	.	TRBJ1-3	TRBV9
TGTGCCAGCAGTGAAGGCACTCTCGGCACAGATACGCAGTATTTT	CASSEGTLGTDTQYF	.	15	.	TRBJ2-3	TRBV6-1
TGTGCCAGCAGCGGTTATCGGGGTGAGCAGTTCTTC	CASSGYRGEQFF	.	12	.	TRBJ2-1	TRBV21-1
TGTGCCATCAGTGATAGCCGAGCGGGGGACCAAGAGACCCAGTACTTC	CAISDSRAGDQETQYF	.	16	TRBD2	TRBJ2-5	TRBV10-3